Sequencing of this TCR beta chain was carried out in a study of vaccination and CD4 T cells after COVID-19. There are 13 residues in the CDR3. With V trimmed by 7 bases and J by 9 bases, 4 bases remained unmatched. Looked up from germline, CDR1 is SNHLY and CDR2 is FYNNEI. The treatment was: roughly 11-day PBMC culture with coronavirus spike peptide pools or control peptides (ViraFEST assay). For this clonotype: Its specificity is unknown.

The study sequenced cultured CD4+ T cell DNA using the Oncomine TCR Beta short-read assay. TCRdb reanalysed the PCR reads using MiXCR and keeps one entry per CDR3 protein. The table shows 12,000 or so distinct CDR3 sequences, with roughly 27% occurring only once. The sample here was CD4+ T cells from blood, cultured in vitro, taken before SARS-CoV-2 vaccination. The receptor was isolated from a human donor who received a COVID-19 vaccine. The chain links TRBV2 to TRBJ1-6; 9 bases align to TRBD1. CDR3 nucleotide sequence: TGTGCCAGCAATGAGGGACAGGGTTCACCCCTCCACTTT. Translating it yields CASNEGQGSPLHF.